Listed below are T cell receptor beta chains from one sample, sequenced in a study of a mutant IDH1 vaccine in newly diagnosed glioma. The protocol was immunoSEQ multiplex PCR, while the TCRdb copy is restricted to in-frame clones and leaves out a portion. The table lists some 29,000 clones, roughly 79% of them singletons. Which antigens these TCRs recognize remains unknown. The source material was PBMCs, sampled from a glioma patient whose treatment included an IDH1 peptide vaccine. The source of these receptors is a woman younger than 45 with glioma. Some clones in this sample may be carry-over from other donors' samples. CDR3s include the opening cysteine and the closing phenylalanine or tryptophan. A D gene is named only where the DNA matches it firmly. Expanded clones are given a class, and other clones once, few, many or no size at all.

len	abundance	v_gene	d_gene	j_gene	CDR3nt	CDR3aa
16	.	TRBV15	TRBD2	TRBJ2-1	TGTGCCACCAGCAGAGAAACGGGGGGGAGCTACAATGAGCAGTTCTTC	CATSRETGGSYNEQFF
15	.	TRBV6-1	TRBD1	TRBJ2-7	TGTGCCAGCAGTTCCGGGACAGCGAACTCCTACGAGCAGTACTTC	CASSSGTANSYEQYF
13	.	TRBV5-6	.	TRBJ2-7	TGTGCCAGCAGCTTAGTCGGGGGCTACGAGCAGTACTTC	CASSLVGGYEQYF
11	.	TRBV27	.	TRBJ2-1	TGTGCCACTGGGGCCTACAATGAGCAGTTCTTC	CATGAYNEQFF
15	.	TRBV19	.	TRBJ1-5	TGTGCCAGTAGTCCACAGGGTGGAAGCAATCAGCCCCAGCATTTT	CASSPQGGSNQPQHF
14	.	TRBV28	TRBD1	TRBJ1-2	TGTGCCAGCAGACTGGGACAGCCTAACTATGGCTACACCTTC	CASRLGQPNYGYTF
15	few	TRBV4-1	TRBD1	TRBJ1-5	TGCGCCAGCAGTCGGGACAGGGGCATGGGTCAGCCCCAGCATTTT	CASSRDRGMGQPQHF
16	.	TRBV5-4	.	TRBJ2-5	TGTGCCAGCAGCGCCGGACAGTCGGAGCGCCAAGAGACCCAGTACTTC	CASSAGQSERQETQYF
14	once	TRBV27	TRBD2	TRBJ2-7	TGTGCCAGCAGTTTCTACGGGAGGACCTACGAGCAGTACTTC	CASSFYGRTYEQYF
15	.	TRBV19	TRBD1	TRBJ2-7	TGTGCCAGTAGTCCTAACCGGGACAGGACCTACGAGCAGTACTTC	CASSPNRDRTYEQYF
14	.	TRBV2	.	TRBJ2-7	TGTGCCAGCAGTGAAGCGCCAGGGAATTACGAGCAGTACTTC	CASSEAPGNYEQYF
14	.	TRBV7-3	.	TRBJ2-5	TGTGCCAGCAGCTTAACGAGAGGGGCAGAGACCCAGTACTTC	CASSLTRGAETQYF
14	.	TRBV5-1	.	TRBJ2-7	TGCGCCAGCAGCTTCGGGACGGGTGCCTACGAGCAGTACTTC	CASSFGTGAYEQYF
15	.	TRBV19	TRBD2	TRBJ2-3	TGTGCCAGTATTCCTGGCGGGAGGGCGGGGGATACGCAGTATTTT	CASIPGGRAGDTQYF
16	.	TRBV5-1	TRBD1	TRBJ1-1	TGCGCCAGCAGCGTCGGACAGGGGGCAGTGAACACTGAAGCTTTCTTT	CASSVGQGAVNTEAFF
13	.	TRBV5-1	.	TRBJ1-3	TGCGCCAGCTCGGAGGGACCTGGAAACACCATATATTTT	CASSEGPGNTIYF
16	.	TRBV4-1	.	TRBJ1-5	TGCGCCAGCAGCCAGGGGGGGGACGTCCTCAATCAGCCCCAGCATTTT	CASSQGGDVLNQPQHF
13	.	TRBV7-2	.	TRBJ2-1	TGTGCCAGCAGCTTAGCCGGGGCCAATGAGCAGTTCTTC	CASSLAGANEQFF
15	.	TRBV19	.	TRBJ1-5	TGTGCCAGTAGTATGGGGGGTCGGGGCAATCAGCCCCAGCATTTT	CASSMGGRGNQPQHF